Given below is one T cell receptor beta chain in context. No antigen is known for it. The length of the CDR3 is 15 residues. The V gene lost 7 bases and the J gene lost 0 bases, with 13 bases spanning the gap. Germline V gene sequence: CDR1 SEHNR, CDR2 FQNEAQ (reference sequence). Expressed TCRB transcripts were sequenced after all isolated RNA was converted to cDNA. Naive, central memory and regulatory T cell samples produced a mean of approximately 3.6 million reads. Profiled with immunoSEQ multiplex PCR; TCRdb holds only in-frame clones, not every one. Counted here are around 650,000 clones, roughly 12% occurring once; the ten biggest clones make up more than 0.09%. The data are from a study of beta chain features in type 1 diabetes. General study findings and limits: Still unanswered here is whether HLA type influences TCRB rearrangement. Cells with high TCR expression could be over-represented when cDNA is sequenced. Researchers report that Type 1 diabetes patients had moderately but significantly shorter TCRB CDR3s across all four CD4+ subsets. There were fewer insertions and more deletions at the VDJ junctions of type 1 diabetes patients.

Material: naive CD4+ T cells from blood. This chain connects TRBV7-9 to TRBJ2-1; D is possibly TRBD1 or TRBD2 (5 bases each). This TCR derives from a young man with type 1 diabetes. Here the CDR3 DNA reads TGTGCCAGCACCGGGGCAGTCAGCTCCTACAATGAGCAGTTCTTC. Its translation is CASTGAVSSYNEQFF. Supplemented by reference TRBV7-9 and TRBJ2-1, the full variable domain reads DTGVSQNPRHKITKRGQNVTFRCDPISEHNRLYWYRQTLGQGPEFLTYFQNEAQLEKSRLLSDRFSAERPKGSFSTLEIQRTEQGDSAMYLCASTGAVSSYNEQFFGPGTRLTVL.